This is a list of T cell receptor beta chains from one sample in a study of blood T cell repertoires in COVID-19. The repertoire was sequenced with immunoSEQ multiplex PCR; TCRdb's copy has only in-frame clones and lacks some. The repertoire holds 140,000 to 150,000 clones, with around nine tenths as singletons. Sequencing was performed on peripheral blood. Receptor source: a human donor in a cohort sampled during active COVID-19. The CDR3 runs from the conserved cysteine through the conserved F or W. The D gene is left open where the match is weak. Expanded clones get a size class; other rows say once, few or many, or leave the size out.

>16|TRBV15|NA|NA|TRBJ2-1
CATSRGGWYGKGEQFF
TGTGCCACCAGCAGAGGTGGTTGGTACGGGAAGGGTGAGCAGTTCTTC
>18|TRBV7-2|NA|TRBD1|TRBJ2-7
CASSLRTPRQGFSYEQYF
TGTGCCAGCAGCTTAAGGACTCCGCGACAGGGGTTCTCCTACGAGCAGTACTTC
>14|TRBV7-2|NA|NA|TRBJ1-2
CASRSEPNNYGYTF
TGTGCCAGCAGATCGGAGCCAAATAACTATGGCTACACCTTC
>14|TRBV19|NA|NA|TRBJ1-3
CASSITQGGNTIYF
TGTGCCAGTAGTATTACGCAGGGTGGAAACACCATATATTTT
>12|TRBV28|NA|NA|TRBJ1-2
CASSLPGRFYTF
TGTGCCAGCAGCCTCCCGGGAAGATTCTACACCTTC
>16|TRBV6-2/TRBV6-3|once|TRBD1|TRBJ1-4
CASSYRGTGRNEKLFF
TGTGCCAGCAGTTACCGCGGGACAGGGCGTAATGAAAAACTGTTTTTT
>11|TRBV6-2/TRBV6-3|NA|NA|TRBJ2-7
CASSFSYEQYF
TGTGCCAGCAGTTTCAGTTACGAGCAGTACTTC
>14|TRBV5-1|NA|NA|TRBJ1-1
CASSLAPGNTEAFF
TGCGCCAGCAGCTTGGCCCCAGGGAACACTGAAGCTTTCTTT
>16|TRBV18|NA|NA|TRBJ1-2
CASSPPGGLSMRGYTF
TGTGCCAGCTCACCACCGGGAGGGCTGTCCATGCGGGGCTACACCTTC
>15|TRBV7-2|once|NA|TRBJ1-4
CASSLLTGANEKLFF
TGTGCCAGCAGCTTATTAACAGGAGCTAATGAAAAACTGTTTTTT